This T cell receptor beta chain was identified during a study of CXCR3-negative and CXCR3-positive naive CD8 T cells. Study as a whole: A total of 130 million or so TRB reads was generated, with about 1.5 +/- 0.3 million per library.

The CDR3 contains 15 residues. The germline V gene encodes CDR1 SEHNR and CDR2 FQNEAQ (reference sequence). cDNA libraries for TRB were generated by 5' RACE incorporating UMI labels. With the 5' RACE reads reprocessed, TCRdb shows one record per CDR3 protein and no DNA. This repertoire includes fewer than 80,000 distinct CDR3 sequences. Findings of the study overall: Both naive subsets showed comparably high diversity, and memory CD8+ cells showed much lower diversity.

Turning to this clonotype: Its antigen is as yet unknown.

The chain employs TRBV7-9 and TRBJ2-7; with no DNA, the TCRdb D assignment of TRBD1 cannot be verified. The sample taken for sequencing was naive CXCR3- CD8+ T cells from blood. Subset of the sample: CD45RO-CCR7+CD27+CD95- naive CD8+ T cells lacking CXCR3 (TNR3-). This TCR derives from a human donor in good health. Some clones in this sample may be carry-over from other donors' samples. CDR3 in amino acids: CASSLQGSGMGEQYF.